One T cell receptor (beta chain) is described in this entry. Seattle's cohort entered during active infection and was followed longitudinally. As handled by the study authors: Researchers report that nucleated cell counts were estimated from reference gene primer amplification. Sequencing used immunoSEQ multiplex PCR; TCRdb keeps in-frame clones, though not all of them. Clone size and the V and J calls come from that table; the DNA yielded D and trimming. This table has under 60,000 clones, roughly 83% appearing once. This entry belongs to a study of blood T cell repertoires in COVID-19. Study-level background: Spain, Italy and the United States supplied samples that represented acute and convalescent COVID-19. T cells, B-cell-depleted T cells, or PBMCs supplied cDNA or gDNA.

CDR3 length: 15 residues. Germline CDR1 and CDR2: MNHEY and SMNVEV (reference sequence). Trimming cost V 1 base and J 9 bases; bases outside gene matches: 9. Sequencing input: peripheral blood. The sequence came from a young man with COVID-19, enrolled during active disease. This rearrangement joins TRBV27 to TRBJ2-1; 7 positions agree with TRBD2. CDR3 loop: CASSLLGGPSSEQFF. CDR3 DNA sequence: TGTGCCAGCAGTTTATTGGGAGGGCCCTCCTCTGAGCAGTTCTTC.